This T cell receptor beta chain was found in a study of cytotoxic CD8 clonotypes in ibrutinib-treated CLL (dated by TCRdb to 2020 to 2023). Background on the whole study: The cohort was composed of some ten relapsed/refractory and roughly 15 treatment-naive patients; IGHV unmutated status was identified in roughly 17 patients. Responses were partial in some 24 patients and complete in 2; after median about 68 months follow-up, some 15 stayed in remission and roughly twelve progressed. Response samples were taken after a median of approximately eleven months on treatment, ranging from about 6 to 40 months. On average, each sample yielded roughly 260,000 productive templates and tens of thousands of productive rearrangements. Longitudinal samples were available for about 30% of the 86 trial participants. Cryopreserved peripheral blood mononuclear cells were obtained before treatment, at response, and at either sustained remission or disease progression. The investigation overall reported the following: At baseline, clonality was higher than in age-matched healthy donors and showed a strong correlation with circulating CD8+ T-cell counts. Clonality increased at ibrutinib response, stayed stable in sustained remission, and fell back toward baseline at progression. Sampling times were not matched between sustained-remission and progressing patients, and lymph node repertoires were not studied. Public clonotypes were rare and either contracted or stayed stable during treatment, and the rise in clonality at ibrutinib response reflected the expansion of private clonotypes.

Notes on this clone: What this receptor recognizes is not known. Base-call qualities are not available, and no considerably larger clone is one nucleotide away.

For TCR beta library preparation, 1.5 to 2.5 micrograms of genomic DNA was extracted from cryopreserved PBMCs. Longitudinal blood samples from CLL patients on ibrutinib monotherapy underwent high-throughput TCR beta sequencing. The patients took part in an open-label, single-center phase 2 trial of ibrutinib monotherapy. The goal of deep resolution MiSeq sequencing was a depth between 1 in 1 million and 1 in 200,000 T cells, and coverage averaged 10x per clonotype. TCR beta libraries were generated with the immunoSEQ hsTCRB Kit. In the authors' own workflow: ImmunoSEQ Data Assistant and ImmunoSEQ Analyzer were used for data analysis, and V, D and J genes were assigned according to IMGT definitions. Clonality, with values ranging from 0 to 1, was calculated as one minus the normalized Shannon entropy of productive rearrangement frequencies. Only overrepresented clonotypes making up at least 0.05% of each patient's repertoire were included in the public clonotype analysis. Repertoires from some twelve age-matched healthy donors in immuneACCESS were used as clonality controls. Here the immuneACCESS table is served through TCRdb, limited to in-frame sequences with V and J called. Missing clones are a known gap in these copies; in checked studies unresolved V genes cover under half, and the rest lacks a known reason. V, J and clone size were drawn from that table, and D and trimming were deduced from the DNA. The sample table holds about 15,000 clones, of which about 60% were seen once. About 13% of the sample belongs to the ten largest clones.

CDR1 and CDR2, per the germline V gene, are SNHLY and FYNNEI. The CDR3 spans 14 residues, from the cysteine through the phenylalanine. Only the CDR3 DNA stays, 42 bases, in frame from base 1. Recombination joined TRBV2 with TRBJ2-5; a stretch of 7 junction bases matches TRBD1. The TCR comes from a human donor with chronic lymphocytic leukemia. The specimen was PBMCs, collected before ibrutinib treatment. The CDR3 protein sequence reads: CASGADRSLSTQYF. The nucleotides are TGTGCTTCAGGAGCGGACAGGTCCCTAAGTACCCAGTACTTC.